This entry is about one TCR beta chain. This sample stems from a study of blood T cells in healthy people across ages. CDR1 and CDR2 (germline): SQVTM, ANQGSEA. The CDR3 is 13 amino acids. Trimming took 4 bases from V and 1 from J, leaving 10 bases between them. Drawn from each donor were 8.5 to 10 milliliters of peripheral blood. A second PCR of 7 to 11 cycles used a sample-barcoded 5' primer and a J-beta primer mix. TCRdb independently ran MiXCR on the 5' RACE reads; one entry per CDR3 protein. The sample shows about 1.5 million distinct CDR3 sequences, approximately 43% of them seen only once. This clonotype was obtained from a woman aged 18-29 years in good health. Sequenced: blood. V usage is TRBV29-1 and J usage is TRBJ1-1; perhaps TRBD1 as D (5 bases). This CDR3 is CSVGQPQNTEAFF. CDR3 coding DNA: TGCAGCGTTGGACAGCCACAGAACACTGAAGCTTTCTTT.